The rows below give T cell receptor beta chains drawn from one sample of a study of a mutant IDH1 vaccine in newly diagnosed glioma. Sequencing was performed with immunoSEQ multiplex PCR; in TCRdb, only in-frame clones are kept and a portion is missing. The repertoire holds approximately 50,000 clones, with 80% to 85% as singletons. For these TCRs, the target antigens are not known. Sequenced here: PBMCs, sampled from a glioma patient whose treatment included an IDH1 peptide vaccine. These receptors were collected from a woman aged 45-59 years with glioma. CDR3s include the opening cysteine and the closing phenylalanine or tryptophan.

TRBV15,CATSIRAANEQFF
TRBV2,CASSAGGNYGYTF
TRBV7-2,CASSLRTAGEAFF
TRBV9,CASSVGEANTEAFF
TRBV6-5,CASSLQGANSPLHF
TRBV4-1,CASSSGQGNYGYTF
TRBV10-2,CASSRWNTEAFF
TRBV10-2,CASSGQGYNQPQHF
TRBV7-3,CASSEGHRANYGYTF
TRBV18,CASSPGSLNTEAFF
TRBV27,CASSRQGGGTEAFF
TRBV2,CASSERDVRLF
TRBV5-1,CASSLGDRKSGAFF
TRBV19,CASSLRTSDTQYF
TRBV28,CASSSPRGYEQYF
TRBV13,CASSARGRRGGTEAFF
TRBV6-5,CASSSEGQGPRGYTF
TRBV25-1,CASGGTGKNYEQYF
TRBV29-1,CSVRASSGANVLTF
TRBV25-1,CASSVTGKGETGELFF
TRBV7-3,CASSLNVGLGGELFF
TRBV6-1,CASSVTRTGDTQYF
TRBV9,CASSVVADTQYF
TRBV27,CASSPAREGQPQHF
TRBV29-1,CSVGTGSSGNTIYF
TRBV6-6,CASSYKTSEKLFF
TRBV19,CASRATGGTYEQYF
TRBV19,CASSWREKLFF
TRBV7-6,CASRGQGWTEAFF
TRBV5-1,CASSTRQGTNEQFF
TRBV7-9,CASSVGGANEQYF
TRBV6-1,CASSHARGGTSPLHF
TRBV23-1,CASSTDRGGKVRAFF